The source of this T cell receptor beta chain is a study of blood T cell repertoires in COVID-19. Study as a whole: Some COVID-19 samples were acute and others convalescent; all came from the United States, Italy and Spain. PBMCs, B-cell-depleted T cells, or T cells were the source of the cDNA or gDNA that made up the material.

As originally analysed: Amplifying reference gene primers gave estimates of nucleated cell counts. The data were produced by immunoSEQ multiplex PCR, yet TCRdb's version contains in-frame clones alone and is incomplete. That table supplies the V and J calls and clone size; D and trimming were determined from the DNA. The sample contains about 97,000 clones, approximately 78% of which appear only once. V was shortened by 6 bases and J by 2 bases, with 7 bases between the two germline ends. CDR1 is KGHSH, CDR2 LQKENI, per germline. The CDR3 is made up of 12 amino acids. The source is a man aged 60-69 years with active or convalescent COVID-19. This chain uses TRBV18 with TRBJ2-5; D remains unclear. Sequenced material: peripheral blood. The CDR3 DNA sequence: TGTGCCAGCTCCGAGTTACAAGAGACCCAGTACTTC. Translating gives CASSELQETQYF.